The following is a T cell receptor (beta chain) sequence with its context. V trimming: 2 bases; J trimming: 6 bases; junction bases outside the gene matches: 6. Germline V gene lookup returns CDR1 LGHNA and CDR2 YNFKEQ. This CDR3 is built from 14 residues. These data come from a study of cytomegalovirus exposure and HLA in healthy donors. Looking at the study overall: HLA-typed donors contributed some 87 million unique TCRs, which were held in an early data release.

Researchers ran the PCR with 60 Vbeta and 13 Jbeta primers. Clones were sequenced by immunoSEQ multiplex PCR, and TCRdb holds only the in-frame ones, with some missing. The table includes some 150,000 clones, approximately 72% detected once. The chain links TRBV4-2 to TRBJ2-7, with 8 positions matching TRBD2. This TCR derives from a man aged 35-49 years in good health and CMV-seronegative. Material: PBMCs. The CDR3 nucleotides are TGTGCCAGCAGCCAACCCCCGGGAGGGGGCGAGCAGTACTTC. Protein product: CASSQPPGGGEQYF.